The 6 T cell receptor beta chains below come from one sample, sequenced in a study of blood T cell repertoires in COVID-19. The table came from immunoSEQ multiplex PCR; TCRdb's copy has only in-frame clones and leaves some out. This sample has over 200,000 clones, with 65% to 90% found just once. Sample: peripheral blood. The receptors originated from a human donor in a cohort sampled during active COVID-19.

This rearrangement joins TRBV9 to TRBJ2-1; TRBD2 agrees at 11 bases. V gave up 5 bases and J gave up 0 bases; unmatched junction bases: 4. This CDR3 comprises 16 residues. Germline loops: CDR1 SGDLS, CDR2 YYNGEE. CDR3 loop: CASSRTSGPSYNEQFF. CDR3 nucleotide sequence: TGTGCCAGCAGTCGGACTAGCGGGCCCTCCTACAATGAGCAGTTCTTC.

This clone was seen just once. The rearrangement uses TRBV7-2 and TRBJ2-5; 10 positions match TRBD2. This CDR3 contains 16 residues. CDR1 is SGHTA and CDR2 is FQGNSA in the germline V gene. Losses at the gene ends were 2 bases for V and 5 bases for J; bases not matched to a gene: 8. This CDR3 reads CASSLTGLAVGETQYF. The CDR3 coding sequence is TGTGCCAGCAGCTTAACCGGACTAGCGGTGGGGGAGACCCAGTACTTC.

This rearrangement joins TRBV11-2 to TRBJ2-7; 7 bases match TRBD2. Per germline, CDR1 SGHAT and CDR2 FQNNGV. The J segment lost 9 bases and the V segment lost 2 bases, leaving 7 bases of the junction unmatched. This CDR3 contains 13 residues. The CDR3 spells CASSLRGRAGQYF. CDR3 DNA sequence: TGTGCCAGCAGCTTACGGGGGAGGGCGGGGCAGTACTTC.

This clone was seen more than once but under ten times. The chain has TRBV24-1 and TRBJ2-7; 8 bases align to TRBD1. The V segment lost 4 bases and the J segment 4 bases; nucleotides outside the gene matches: 8. There are 15 residues in the CDR3. CDR1 and CDR2 from the germline V gene are KGHDR and SFDVKD. CDR3 region: CATSDPTGGIYEQYF. The CDR3 DNA reads TGTGCCACCAGTGACCCAACAGGGGGTATTTACGAGCAGTACTTC.

The CDR3 reads CASSFYGLAGTQYF. In DNA form, the CDR3 reads TGTGCCAGCAGTTTTTACGGACTAGCGGGAACGCAGTATTTT. The chain is built from TRBV27 and TRBJ2-3; 12 nucleotides match TRBD2. The CDR3 spans 14 residues. Per germline, CDR1 MNHEY and CDR2 SMNVEV (reference sequence). With V trimmed by 3 bases and J by 9 bases, 4 bases remained unmatched.

This clone was counted only a few times. The CDR3 DNA sequence: TGTGCCTGGGACAGGGGCACTGAAGCTTTCTTT. It encodes CAWDRGTEAFF. The chain uses TRBV30 and TRBJ1-1; 8 nucleotides align to TRBD1. The ends lost 5 bases at V and 4 bases at J; junction bases unmatched: 0. Germline-derived CDR1 and CDR2 are GTSNPN and SVGIG (reference sequence). The CDR3 consists of 11 residues. Combining the CDR3 with reference TRBV30 and TRBJ1-1 gives the whole variable domain SQTIHQWPATLVQPVGSPLSLECTVEGTSNPNLYWYRQAAGRGLQLLFYSVGIGQISSEVPQNLSASRPQDRQFILSSKKLLLSDSGFYLCAWDRGTEAFFGQGTRLTVV.